These T cell receptor beta chains were read from a single sample in a study of human T cells and chemical hapten exposure. MiXCR, run by TCRdb on the RACE reads, gives a single entry per CDR3 protein. The sample consists of a few hundred thousand distinct CDR3 sequences, about 7.7% of them appearing once. This sample comprised whole blood, obtained in connection with sensitization to the hapten diphenylcyclopropenone (DPC). The source is a man between 18 and 35 years old with alopecia areata. Some clones in this sample may be carry-over from other donors' samples. Each CDR3 is given with its conserved first and last residue. The D gene is left open where the match is weak. Only part of the rows carry a size: once, few, many, or a class if the clone is expanded.

size: few
D: TRBD1
V: TRBV7-2
J: TRBJ1-2
CDR3: CASSLGDRATGYTF
DNA: TGTGCCAGCAGCTTAGGGGACAGGGCCACTGGCTACACCTTC

size: .
D: TRBD1
V: TRBV5-1
J: TRBJ2-5
CDR3: CASSRGQHQETQYF
DNA: TGCGCCAGCAGCCGGGGACAGCACCAAGAGACCCAGTACTTC

size: few
D: .
V: TRBV7-9
J: TRBJ2-1
CDR3: CASSARDGAHINEQFF
DNA: TGTGCCAGCAGCGCCCGCGATGGGGCCCATATCAATGAGCAGTTCTTC

size: .
D: TRBD1
V: TRBV4-3
J: TRBJ1-1
CDR3: CASSQDIGGANTEAFF
DNA: TGCGCCAGCAGCCAAGATATAGGGGGCGCGAACACTGAAGCTTTCTTT

size: .
D: .
V: TRBV24-1
J: TRBJ1-2
CDR3: CATSDGGPVPRYTF
DNA: TGTGCCACCAGTGATGGGGGCCCTGTTCCGCGCTACACCTTC

size: .
D: .
V: TRBV3-1
J: TRBJ1-1
CDR3: CASSQDVGSLRNTEAFF
DNA: TGTGCCAGCAGCCAAGATGTTGGCAGCCTAAGAAACACTGAAGCTTTCTTT

size: .
D: TRBD1
V: TRBV7-2
J: TRBJ1-1
CDR3: CASSLGYFVDRMNTEAFF
DNA: TGTGCCAGCAGCTTAGGGTATTTCGTGGACAGGATGAACACTGAAGCTTTCTTT

size: .
D: .
V: TRBV27
J: TRBJ2-4
CDR3: CASSPGTRKNIQYF
DNA: TGTGCCAGCAGTCCCGGGACAAGAAAAAACATTCAGTACTTC

size: .
D: .
V: TRBV5-1
J: TRBJ1-4
CDR3: CASSLGSATNEKLFF
DNA: TGCGCCAGCAGCTTGGGCAGCGCAACTAATGAAAAACTGTTTTTT

size: .
D: .
V: TRBV5-6
J: TRBJ2-5
CDR3: CASSPFSPQETQYF
DNA: TGTGCCAGCAGTCCTTTCAGTCCGCAGGAGACCCAGTACTTC

size: .
D: TRBD2
V: TRBV7-9
J: TRBJ2-1
CDR3: CASSLLAGDPAEQFF
DNA: TGTGCCAGCAGCCTACTAGCGGGGGATCCGGCTGAGCAGTTCTTC

size: .
D: .
V: TRBV5-5
J: TRBJ2-7
CDR3: CASSSLDRRLTYEQYF
DNA: TGTGCCAGCAGCTCGCTTGACAGGCGCCTGACCTACGAGCAGTACTTC

size: .
D: TRBD2
V: TRBV5-4
J: TRBJ2-5
CDR3: CASSLTESGGAGYQETQYF
DNA: TGTGCCAGCAGCTTGACCGAAAGCGGGGGGGCCGGCTACCAAGAGACCCAGTACTTC

size: few
D: .
V: TRBV24-1
J: TRBJ2-3
CDR3: CATSDSGWQGDTDTQYF
DNA: TGTGCCACCAGTGATTCGGGTTGGCAGGGTGACACAGATACGCAGTATTTT

size: many
D: TRBD1
V: TRBV6-5
J: TRBJ2-7
CDR3: CASSPGQGRLYF
DNA: TGTGCCAGCAGTCCCGGACAGGGGCGATTGTACTTC

size: .
D: .
V: TRBV12-3/TRBV12-4
J: TRBJ1-5
CDR3: CASSTSAGGGPQHF
DNA: TGTGCCAGCAGTACGAGCGCAGGCGGAGGGCCCCAGCATTTT

size: .
D: TRBD2
V: TRBV4-2
J: TRBJ2-7
CDR3: CASSQAGTSGGPEQYF
DNA: TGTGCCAGCAGCCAAGCAGGGACTAGCGGGGGCCCCGAGCAGTACTTC

size: few
D: .
V: TRBV29-1
J: TRBJ2-3
CDR3: CSAKLRDKPTDTQYF
DNA: TGCAGCGCTAAGCTCCGGGACAAACCCACAGATACGCAGTATTTT

size: few
D: .
V: TRBV29-1
J: TRBJ1-2
CDR3: CSVESGHGYTF
DNA: TGCAGCGTTGAATCGGGGCATGGCTACACCTTC

size: .
D: TRBD1
V: TRBV6-5
J: TRBJ2-5
CDR3: CASSYSKPRDRGHKYQETQYF
DNA: TGTGCCAGCAGTTACTCGAAACCCCGGGACAGGGGGCACAAGTACCAAGAGACCCAGTACTTC

size: .
D: .
V: TRBV12-3/TRBV12-4
J: TRBJ1-3
CDR3: CASSLGRGRPGNTIYF
DNA: TGTGCCAGCAGTTTAGGACGGGGTAGACCTGGAAACACCATATATTTT

size: few
D: TRBD1
V: TRBV4-1
J: TRBJ1-1
CDR3: CASSHLYRGRNTEAFF
DNA: TGCGCCAGCAGCCACCTTTACAGGGGGCGTAACACTGAAGCTTTCTTT

size: few
D: TRBD2
V: TRBV3-1
J: TRBJ2-3
CDR3: CASRTGGDTDTQYF
DNA: TGTGCCAGCAGGACGGGGGGAGACACAGATACGCAGTATTTT

size: many
D: .
V: TRBV7-2
J: TRBJ1-2
CDR3: CASRSGQNFYGYTF
DNA: TGTGCCAGCAGAAGCGGACAGAACTTCTATGGCTACACCTTC

size: .
D: TRBD2
V: TRBV20-1
J: TRBJ2-1
CDR3: CSARTSGRYNEQFF
DNA: TGCAGTGCTAGAACTAGCGGTCGCTACAATGAGCAGTTCTTC

size: .
D: .
V: TRBV25-1
J: TRBJ1-2
CDR3: CASKIPGSYGYTF
DNA: TGTGCCAGCAAGATTCCAGGGTCCTATGGCTACACCTTC

size: .
D: .
V: TRBV7-2
J: TRBJ2-2
CDR3: CASSPLTWIGTKGTGELFF
DNA: TGTGCCAGCAGCCCCCTAACTTGGATCGGGACCAAGGGCACCGGGGAGCTGTTTTTT

size: .
D: TRBD1
V: TRBV7-9
J: TRBJ2-4
CDR3: CASSSPRQGQDIQYF
DNA: TGTGCCAGCAGCTCCCCCCGACAGGGACAGGACATTCAGTACTTC

size: .
D: TRBD2
V: TRBV20-1
J: TRBJ2-3
CDR3: CSAIRTSPGDTQYF
DNA: TGCAGTGCTATACGGACTAGCCCAGGAGATACGCAGTATTTT

size: few
D: .
V: TRBV4-1
J: TRBJ2-4
CDR3: CASSHPGLTLAKNIQYF
DNA: TGCGCCAGCAGCCACCCCGGGCTGACGCTAGCCAAAAACATTCAGTACTTC

size: .
D: .
V: TRBV2
J: TRBJ1-5
CDR3: CASLGGVSNQPQHF
DNA: TGTGCCAGCTTGGGGGGGGTTAGCAATCAGCCCCAGCATTTT

size: .
D: .
V: TRBV7-2
J: TRBJ2-5
CDR3: CASRSRQGPQETQYF
DNA: TGTGCCAGCAGAAGTAGGCAGGGGCCCCAAGAGACCCAGTACTTC

size: few
D: .
V: TRBV5-1
J: TRBJ1-5
CDR3: CASRPGISNQPQHF
DNA: TGCGCCAGCAGGCCTGGAATTAGCAATCAGCCCCAGCATTTT

size: .
D: .
V: TRBV20-1
J: TRBJ2-1
CDR3: CSASFQSAYNEQFF
DNA: TGCAGTGCTAGCTTCCAGAGCGCCTACAATGAGCAGTTCTTC

size: few
D: TRBD2
V: TRBV5-1
J: TRBJ2-3
CDR3: CASSLGLAIDTQYF
DNA: TGCGCCAGCAGCTTGGGACTAGCAATAGATACGCAGTATTTT

size: .
D: TRBD1
V: TRBV6-2/TRBV6-3
J: TRBJ2-2
CDR3: CASSSWTGNTGELFF
DNA: TGTGCCAGCAGTTCGTGGACAGGGAACACCGGGGAGCTGTTTTTT

size: few
D: .
V: TRBV28
J: TRBJ2-3
CDR3: CASRGSYIGDTQYF
DNA: TGTGCCAGCAGGGGGTCCTATATTGGCGATACGCAGTATTTT

size: few
D: .
V: TRBV19
J: TRBJ1-6
CDR3: CASSFSGGGGFSYNSPLHF
DNA: TGTGCCAGTTCCTTTAGCGGCGGCGGGGGATTTTCCTATAATTCACCCCTCCACTTT

size: .
D: .
V: TRBV28
J: TRBJ1-2
CDR3: CASSSSRTAGYTF
DNA: TGTGCCAGCAGTTCTTCCAGGACAGCGGGCTACACCTTC

size: .
D: TRBD2
V: TRBV7-2
J: TRBJ2-5
CDR3: CASSLALAGGQETQYF
DNA: TGTGCCAGCAGCTTAGCGCTAGCGGGGGGCCAAGAGACCCAGTACTTC

size: few
D: .
V: TRBV6-1
J: TRBJ2-3
CDR3: CASSEHGTRADTQYF
DNA: TGTGCCAGCAGTGAACATGGCACGAGGGCAGATACGCAGTATTTT

size: .
D: .
V: TRBV7-2
J: TRBJ1-4
CDR3: CASSPRVMEKLFF
DNA: TGTGCCAGCAGCCCCAGAGTAATGGAAAAACTGTTTTTT

size: once
D: .
V: TRBV7-2
J: TRBJ1-5
CDR3: CASSRWVRTVPYSNQPQHF
DNA: TGTGCCAGCAGCCGATGGGTGCGGACAGTCCCCTATAGCAATCAGCCCCAGCATTTT

size: many
D: .
V: TRBV6-2/TRBV6-3
J: TRBJ2-3
CDR3: CASSYLGRTDTQYF
DNA: TGTGCCAGCAGTTACCTGGGACGGACAGATACGCAGTATTTT

size: few
D: TRBD2
V: TRBV12-3/TRBV12-4
J: TRBJ2-2
CDR3: CASGLAGELFF
DNA: TGTGCCAGCGGACTAGCGGGGGAGCTGTTTTTT

size: .
D: .
V: TRBV4-2
J: TRBJ1-5
CDR3: CASSQAEVWDSNQPQHF
DNA: TGTGCCAGCAGCCAAGCCGAGGTCTGGGATAGCAATCAGCCCCAGCATTTT

size: .
D: .
V: TRBV10-3
J: TRBJ1-1
CDR3: CAIRSQGTVEAFF
DNA: TGTGCCATCAGGAGTCAGGGGACGGTCGAAGCTTTCTTT

size: few
D: .
V: TRBV7-2
J: TRBJ2-4
CDR3: CASSLYTGDIQYF
DNA: TGTGCCAGCAGCTTATATACAGGAGACATTCAGTACTTC

size: few
D: .
V: TRBV12-5
J: TRBJ2-5
CDR3: CASKLGGQETQYF
DNA: TGTGCTAGTAAGCTAGGGGGACAAGAGACCCAGTACTTC

size: many
D: .
V: TRBV12-3/TRBV12-4
J: TRBJ1-5
CDR3: CASSLRPDQPQHF
DNA: TGTGCCAGCAGTTTGCGGCCGGATCAGCCCCAGCATTTT

size: many
D: .
V: TRBV6-6
J: TRBJ2-4
CDR3: CASSPNLSRRNIQYF
DNA: TGTGCCAGCAGCCCAAACTTGAGTAGGCGAAACATTCAGTACTTC

size: few
D: .
V: TRBV28
J: TRBJ2-2
CDR3: CATQDANTGELFF
DNA: TGTGCCACCCAGGACGCGAACACCGGGGAGCTGTTTTTT

size: many
D: .
V: TRBV28
J: TRBJ2-1
CDR3: CASSLGVGGSYNEQFF
DNA: TGTGCCAGCAGTTTAGGAGTTGGGGGATCCTACAATGAGCAGTTCTTC